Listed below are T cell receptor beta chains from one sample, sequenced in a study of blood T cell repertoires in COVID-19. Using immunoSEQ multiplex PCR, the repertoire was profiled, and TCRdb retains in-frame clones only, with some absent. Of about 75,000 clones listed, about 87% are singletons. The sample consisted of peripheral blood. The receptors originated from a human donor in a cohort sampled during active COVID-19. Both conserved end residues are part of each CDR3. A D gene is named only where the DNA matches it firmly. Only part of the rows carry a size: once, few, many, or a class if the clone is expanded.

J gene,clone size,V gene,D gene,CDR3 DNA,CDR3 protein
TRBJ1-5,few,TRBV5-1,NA,TGCGCCAGCAGCTTTGACCGGGGGCCCCAGCATTTT,CASSFDRGPQHF
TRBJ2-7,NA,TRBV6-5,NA,TGTGCCAGCATGGCAGGGGCTCCGTACGAGCAGTACTTC,CASMAGAPYEQYF
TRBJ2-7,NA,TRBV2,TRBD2,TGTGCCAGCAGTGGACTAGCGGTCACGCAGTACTTC,CASSGLAVTQYF
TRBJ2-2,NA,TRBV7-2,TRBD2,TGTGCCAGCGGAGCTCTAGCGGGGGTCACCGGGGAGCTGTTTTTT,CASGALAGVTGELFF
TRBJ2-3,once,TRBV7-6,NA,TGTGCCAGCAGCTTAATATCGGGGACGGGAGCGCGAGATACGCAGTATTTT,CASSLISGTGARDTQYF
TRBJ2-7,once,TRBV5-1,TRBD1,TGCGCCAGCAGCTGGGGGACAGCCTACGAGCAGTACTTC,CASSWGTAYEQYF
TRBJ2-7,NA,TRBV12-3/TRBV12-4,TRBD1,TGTGCCAGCAGTTTTCAGGGGGCCTACGAGCAGTACTTC,CASSFQGAYEQYF
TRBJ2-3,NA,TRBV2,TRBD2,TGTGCCAGCGGGGGGAGGAGACTAGCGGTTACAGATACGCAGTATTTT,CASGGRRLAVTDTQYF
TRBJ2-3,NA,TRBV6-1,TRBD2,TGTGCCAGCAGTGAAGCGGGGGGGACGGATACGCAGTATTTT,CASSEAGGTDTQYF
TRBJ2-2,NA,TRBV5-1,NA,TGCGCCAGCAGCTCGACAACAGGGTCCAACACCGGGGAGCTGTTTTTT,CASSSTTGSNTGELFF
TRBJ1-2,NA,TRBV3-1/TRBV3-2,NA,TGTGCCAGCAGCCAAGCCTTTAACTATGGCTACACCTTC,CASSQAFNYGYTF
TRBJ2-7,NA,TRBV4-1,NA,TGCGCCAGCAGCCAAGCTCTCCCCTACGAGCAGTACTTC,CASSQALPYEQYF
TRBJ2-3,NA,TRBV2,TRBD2,TGTGCCAGCAGTGCGACTAGCGGGTCGTATTTT,CASSATSGSYF
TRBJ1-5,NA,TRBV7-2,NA,TGTGCCAGCAGCTTCGGAGGGCAGGGCCATCAGCCCCAGCATTTT,CASSFGGQGHQPQHF
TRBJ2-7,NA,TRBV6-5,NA,TGTGCCAGCAGGCAGACAGCTGGCAGCTCCTACGAGCAGTACTTC,CASRQTAGSSYEQYF
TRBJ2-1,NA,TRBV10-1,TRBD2,TGCGCCAGCAGTCCTACTAGCGGGATTTACAATGAGCAGTTCTTC,CASSPTSGIYNEQFF
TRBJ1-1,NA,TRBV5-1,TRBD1,TGCGCCAGCAGCTTGGGGGACAGGGGGCAAAACACTGAAGCTTTCTTT,CASSLGDRGQNTEAFF
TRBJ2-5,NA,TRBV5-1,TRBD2,TGCGCCAGCAGCTTGGCCACTAGCGGGGGTAACCGGGAGACCCAGTACTTC,CASSLATSGGNRETQYF
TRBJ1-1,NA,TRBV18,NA,TGTGCCAGCTCTTCGGGGGGGGCGAACACTGAAGCTTTCTTT,CASSSGGANTEAFF
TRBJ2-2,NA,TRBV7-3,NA,TGTGCCAGCAGCTCGGTGCAGGGGTCCGACTCCGGGGAGCTGTTTTTT,CASSSVQGSDSGELFF
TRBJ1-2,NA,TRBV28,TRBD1,TGTGCCAGCAGTTCCGGACAGGGGTCCTATGGCTACACCTTC,CASSSGQGSYGYTF
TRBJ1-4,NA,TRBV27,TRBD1,TGTGCCAGCAGCAGACAGGGAAATGAAAAACTGTTTTTT,CASSRQGNEKLFF
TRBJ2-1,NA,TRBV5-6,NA,TGTGCCAGCAGCTTGGGAAGCGGTTACAATGAGCAGTTCTTC,CASSLGSGYNEQFF
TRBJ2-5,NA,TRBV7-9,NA,TGTGCCAGCAGCTTAGGTTGGGCCGAGACCCAGTACTTC,CASSLGWAETQYF
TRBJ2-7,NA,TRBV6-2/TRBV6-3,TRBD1,TGTGCCAGCAGTTACTCGGTGGGACAGGGTGGCGAGCAGTACTTC,CASSYSVGQGGEQYF
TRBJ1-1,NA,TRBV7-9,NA,TGTGCCAGCAGCCCGCGATCAAGGGCAGGGGTCTCTGAAGCTTTCTTT,CASSPRSRAGVSEAFF
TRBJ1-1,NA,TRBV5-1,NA,TGCGCCAGCAGGTTGATGGCATCTGCGGGTAGGAACACTGAAGCTTTCTTT,CASRLMASAGRNTEAFF
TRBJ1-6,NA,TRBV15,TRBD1,TGTGCCACCAGCAGAGGACAGGGGGCTATTAATTCACCCCTCCACTTT,CATSRGQGAINSPLHF
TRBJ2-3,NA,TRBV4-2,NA,TGTGCCAGCAGCCAGGAGGGGATGGATACGCAGTATTTT,CASSQEGMDTQYF
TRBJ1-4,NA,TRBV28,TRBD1,TGTGCCAGCGGCCCCGACAGGGTATCCGGAAAACTGTTTTTT,CASGPDRVSGKLFF
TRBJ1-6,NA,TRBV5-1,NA,TGCGCCAGCAGCTCCAAAGAGTTTTCACCCCTCCACTTT,CASSSKEFSPLHF
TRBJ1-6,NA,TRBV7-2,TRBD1,TGTGCCAGCAGCTCGGGGACAGGCTATAATTCACCCCTCCACTTT,CASSSGTGYNSPLHF
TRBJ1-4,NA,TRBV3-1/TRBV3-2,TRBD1,TGTGCCAGCAGCCCCCGGACAGGGGGTTTTGAAAAACTGTTTTTT,CASSPRTGGFEKLFF
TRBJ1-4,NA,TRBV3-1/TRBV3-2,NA,TGTGCCAGCAGCGCAACAGCCGCGGGGGAAAAACTGTTTTTT,CASSATAAGEKLFF
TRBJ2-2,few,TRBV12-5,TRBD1,TGTGCTAGTGGTTTGGTACAGGGGTTCACCGGGGAGCTGTTTTTT,CASGLVQGFTGELFF
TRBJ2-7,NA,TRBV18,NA,TGTGCCAGCTCACTGGGGGGGACACTTAACTACGAGCAGTACTTC,CASSLGGTLNYEQYF
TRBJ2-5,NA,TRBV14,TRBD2,TGTGCCAGCAGCCTCAGACTAGCGGGGGTACTAAGTGCCCAGTACTTC,CASSLRLAGVLSAQYF
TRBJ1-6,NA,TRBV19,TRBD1,TGTGCCAGTAGTTGGACAGGGAGCACAGCCGCGAATTCACCCCTCCACTTT,CASSWTGSTAANSPLHF
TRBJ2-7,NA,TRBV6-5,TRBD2,TGTGCCAGCAGCCTACTAGCGGCTAGCTCCTACGAGCAGTACTTC,CASSLLAASSYEQYF
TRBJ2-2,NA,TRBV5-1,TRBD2,TGCGCCAGCAGCGAGAGCGGGATAGGTACCGGGGAGCTGTTTTTT,CASSESGIGTGELFF
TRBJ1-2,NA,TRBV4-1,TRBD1,TGCGCCAGCAGCCAAGAAGGACAGGGTCCCAACTATGGCTACACCTTC,CASSQEGQGPNYGYTF
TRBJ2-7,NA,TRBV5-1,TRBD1,TGCGCCAGCACCAAGGACAGGGGGCCCTACGAGCAGTACTTC,CASTKDRGPYEQYF
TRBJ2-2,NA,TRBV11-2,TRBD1,TGTGCCAGCAGCTTAATCTTGCAGGGGGCTCTAGGCGAGCTGTTTTTT,CASSLILQGALGELFF